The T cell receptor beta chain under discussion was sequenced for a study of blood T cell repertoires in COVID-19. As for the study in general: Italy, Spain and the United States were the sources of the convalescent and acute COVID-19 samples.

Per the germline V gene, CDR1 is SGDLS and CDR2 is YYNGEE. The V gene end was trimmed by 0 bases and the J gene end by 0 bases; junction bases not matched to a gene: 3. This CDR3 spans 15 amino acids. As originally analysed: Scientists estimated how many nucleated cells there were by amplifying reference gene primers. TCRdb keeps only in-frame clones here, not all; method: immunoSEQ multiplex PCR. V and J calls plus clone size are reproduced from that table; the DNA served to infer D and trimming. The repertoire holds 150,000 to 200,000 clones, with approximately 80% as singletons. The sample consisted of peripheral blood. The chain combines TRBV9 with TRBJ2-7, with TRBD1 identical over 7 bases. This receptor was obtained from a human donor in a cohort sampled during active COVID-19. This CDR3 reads CASSVEDRNSYEQYF. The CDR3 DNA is TGTGCCAGCAGCGTAGAGGACAGGAACTCCTACGAGCAGTACTTC.